This T cell receptor beta chain stems from a study of blood T cells in healthy people across ages. The authors isolated at least 6 million PBMCs per sample. Sample-barcoded 5' priming and a J-beta primer mix drove a second PCR of roughly 6 to 12 cycles. Through a template-switch adaptor with 12 random nucleotides, each cDNA molecule received a tag. TCRdb itself ran the 5' RACE reads through MiXCR, one entry per CDR3 protein. The sample lists around 520,000 distinct CDR3 sequences; roughly a quarter were seen once. The CDR3 runs to 13 residues. The sample also formed part of further work on T cells of mothers and their children. As that report states: The second PCR used the M1S primer, and this primer added sample barcodes and 2-4 random nucleotides.

The chain has TRBV12-3 or TRBV12-4 and TRBJ2-5; a weak D match, TRBD2 (6 bases). The end of the DNA fits TRBJ2-7 better, so the J call may be wrong. Sample: blood. The sequence was obtained from a boy aged 2-9 years in good health. The chain's CDR3 is CASSSEGTYEQYF. For the CDR3, the DNA is TGTGCCAGCAGTTCGGAGGGTACCTACGAGCAGTACTTC.